This T cell receptor beta chain was obtained from a study of T cells expressing NK-cell markers. Across the study: Seven of the eight sequenced donors were classified as HCMV-seropositive, and one was classified as seronegative.

Reprocessing the 5' RACE reads, TCRdb reports a single entry for every CDR3 protein and omits DNA. Its listing shows some 450,000 distinct CDR3 sequences. CDR3 size: 17 residues. The germline CDR1 and CDR2 sequences are SGHTA and FQGNSA. The chain links TRBV7-2 to TRBJ2-3; TCRdb picks TRBD2, but there is no DNA to check that call. Source material: blood T cells: a sorted CD56 or NKG2C T cell subset, CD4+ or CD8+ T cells, or bulk PBMC T cells (not recorded which). This clonotype was obtained from a woman aged 18 to 69 in good health. CDR3 loop: CASSLAVTSGSSDTQYF.